The text below deals with one TCR beta chain. Germline V CDR1 and CDR2: LNHDA, SQIVND (reference sequence). The CDR3 extends over 16 amino acids. Trimming took 1 base from V and 0 from J, leaving 13 bases between them. Assay: immunoSEQ multiplex PCR; the TCRdb copy retains only in-frame clones and omits some. Of about 180,000 clones listed, more than 80% were seen once; the top ten hold about 4.9%. This entry is derived from a study of cytotoxic CD8 clonotypes in ibrutinib-treated CLL. The material was PBMCs, obtained after 24 months of ibrutinib treatment. This TCR came from a human donor with chronic lymphocytic leukemia. V usage is TRBV19 and J usage is TRBJ2-7, with D perhaps matching TRBD1 (6 bases). CDR3 bases: TGTGCCAGTAGTATAGTATGGACAGCCTCCTCCTACGAGCAGTACTTC. This sequence encodes CASSIVWTASSYEQYF.